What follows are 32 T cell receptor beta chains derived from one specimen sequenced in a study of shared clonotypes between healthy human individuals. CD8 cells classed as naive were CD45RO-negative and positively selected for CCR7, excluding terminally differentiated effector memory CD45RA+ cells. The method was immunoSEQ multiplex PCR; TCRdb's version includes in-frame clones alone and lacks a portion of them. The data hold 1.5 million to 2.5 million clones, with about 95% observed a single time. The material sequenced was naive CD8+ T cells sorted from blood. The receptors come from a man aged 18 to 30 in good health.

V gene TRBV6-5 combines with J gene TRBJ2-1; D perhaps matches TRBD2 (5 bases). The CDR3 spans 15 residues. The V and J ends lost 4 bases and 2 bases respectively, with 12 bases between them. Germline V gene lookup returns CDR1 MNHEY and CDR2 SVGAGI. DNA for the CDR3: TGTGCCAGCAGTTCTACCGGGGATACCTACAATGAGCAGTTCTTC. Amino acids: CASSSTGDTYNEQFF.

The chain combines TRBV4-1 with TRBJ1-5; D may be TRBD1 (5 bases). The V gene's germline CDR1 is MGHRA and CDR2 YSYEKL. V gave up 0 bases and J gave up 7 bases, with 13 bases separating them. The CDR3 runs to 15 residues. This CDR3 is CASSQDDLAGQPQHF. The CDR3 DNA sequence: TGCGCCAGCAGCCAAGATGACCTCGCAGGGCAGCCCCAGCATTTT.

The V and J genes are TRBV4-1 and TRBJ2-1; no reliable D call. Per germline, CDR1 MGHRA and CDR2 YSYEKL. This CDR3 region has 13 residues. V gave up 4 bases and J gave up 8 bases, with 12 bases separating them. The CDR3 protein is CASSPGAGHEQFF. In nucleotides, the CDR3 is TGCGCCAGCAGCCCCGGCGCCGGGCATGAGCAGTTCTTC.

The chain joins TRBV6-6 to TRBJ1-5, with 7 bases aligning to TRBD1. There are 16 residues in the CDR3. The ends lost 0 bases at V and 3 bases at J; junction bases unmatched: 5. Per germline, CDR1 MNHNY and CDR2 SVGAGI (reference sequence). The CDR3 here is CASSYSQTGPNQPQHF. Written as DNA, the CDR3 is TGTGCCAGCAGTTACTCCCAGACAGGGCCCAATCAGCCCCAGCATTTT.

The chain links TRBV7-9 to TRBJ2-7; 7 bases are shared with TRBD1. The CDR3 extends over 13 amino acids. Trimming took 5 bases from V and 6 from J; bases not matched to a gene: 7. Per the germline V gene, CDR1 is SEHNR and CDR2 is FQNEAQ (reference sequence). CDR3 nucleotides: TGTGCCAGCAGCCCTTACCGGACAGGCGAGCAGTACTTC. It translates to CASSPYRTGEQYF.

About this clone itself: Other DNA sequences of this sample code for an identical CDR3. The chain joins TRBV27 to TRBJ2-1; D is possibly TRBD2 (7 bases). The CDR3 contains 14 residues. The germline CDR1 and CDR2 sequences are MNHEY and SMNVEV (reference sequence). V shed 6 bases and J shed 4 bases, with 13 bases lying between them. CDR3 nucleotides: TGTGCCAGCAGCCTGGGGGGGCCTTACAATGAGCAGTTCTTC. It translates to CASSLGGPYNEQFF.

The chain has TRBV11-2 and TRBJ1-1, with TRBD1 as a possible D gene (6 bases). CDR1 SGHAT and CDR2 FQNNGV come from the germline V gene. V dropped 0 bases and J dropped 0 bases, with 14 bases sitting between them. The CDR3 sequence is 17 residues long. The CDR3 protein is CASSLDGGWTVNTEAFF. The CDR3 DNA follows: TGTGCCAGCAGCTTAGATGGGGGGTGGACAGTGAACACTGAAGCTTTCTTT.

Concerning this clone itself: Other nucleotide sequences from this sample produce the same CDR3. CDR3 in amino acids: CASSLVGGTYNEQFF. The DNA of the CDR3 is TGTGCCAGCAGCTTAGTCGGGGGCACCTACAATGAGCAGTTCTTC. V and J are TRBV7-9 and TRBJ2-1; perhaps D is TRBD1 or TRBD2 (6 bases each). V dropped 1 base and J dropped 2 bases, with 9 bases sitting between them. This CDR3 has 15 residues. The germline V gene encodes CDR1 SEHNR and CDR2 FQNEAQ (reference sequence).

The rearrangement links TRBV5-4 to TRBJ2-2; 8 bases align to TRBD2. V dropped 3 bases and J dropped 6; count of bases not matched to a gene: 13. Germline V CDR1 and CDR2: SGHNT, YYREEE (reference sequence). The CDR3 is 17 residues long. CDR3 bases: TGTGCCAGCAGCTCGGTCGCGGGGGGAGGTTTTCCCGGGGAGCTGTTTTTT. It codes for CASSSVAGGGFPGELFF.

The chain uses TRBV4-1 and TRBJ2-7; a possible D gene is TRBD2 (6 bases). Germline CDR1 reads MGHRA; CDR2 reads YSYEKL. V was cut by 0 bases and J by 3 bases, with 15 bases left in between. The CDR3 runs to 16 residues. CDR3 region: CASSQESVADYYEQYF. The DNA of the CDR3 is TGCGCCAGCAGCCAAGAATCAGTAGCGGATTACTACGAGCAGTACTTC.

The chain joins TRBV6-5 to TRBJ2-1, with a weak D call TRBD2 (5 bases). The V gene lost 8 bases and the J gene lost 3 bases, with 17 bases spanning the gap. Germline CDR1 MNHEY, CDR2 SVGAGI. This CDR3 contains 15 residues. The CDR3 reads CASLPKLELYNEQFF. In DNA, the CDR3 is TGTGCCAGCCTCCCGAAACTAGAACTCTACAATGAGCAGTTCTTC.

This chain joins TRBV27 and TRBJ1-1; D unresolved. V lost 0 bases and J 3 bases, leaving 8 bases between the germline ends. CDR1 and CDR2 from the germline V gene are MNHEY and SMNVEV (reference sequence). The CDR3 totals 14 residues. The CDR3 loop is CASSLSEVYTEAFF. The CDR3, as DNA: TGTGCCAGCAGTTTATCGGAGGTTTACACTGAAGCTTTCTTT.

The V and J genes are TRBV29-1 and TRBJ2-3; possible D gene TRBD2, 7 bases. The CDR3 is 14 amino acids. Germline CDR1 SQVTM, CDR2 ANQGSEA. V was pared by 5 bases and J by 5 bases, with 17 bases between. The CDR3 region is CSVMTSRGGDTQYF. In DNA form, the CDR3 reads TGCAGCGTTATGACTAGCAGGGGTGGAGATACGCAGTATTTT.

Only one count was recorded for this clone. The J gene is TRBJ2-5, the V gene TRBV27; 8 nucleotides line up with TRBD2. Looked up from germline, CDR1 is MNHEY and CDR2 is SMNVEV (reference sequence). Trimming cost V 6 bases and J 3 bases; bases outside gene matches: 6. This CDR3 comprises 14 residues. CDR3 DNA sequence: TGTGCCAGCAGGTCGGGGGGGTTGAAAGAGACCCAGTACTTC. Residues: CASRSGGLKETQYF.

In DNA, the CDR3 is TGTGCCAGCAGTTTATGGGCCGGGGACTCGAACACCGGGGAGCTGTTTTTT. The encoded protein is CASSLWAGDSNTGELFF. This chain joins TRBV28 and TRBJ2-2; possible D gene TRBD2, 6 bases. In germline, CDR1 is MDHEN, CDR2 SYDVKM. CDR3 length: 17 amino acids. V gave up 0 bases and J gave up 0 bases, with 11 bases separating them.

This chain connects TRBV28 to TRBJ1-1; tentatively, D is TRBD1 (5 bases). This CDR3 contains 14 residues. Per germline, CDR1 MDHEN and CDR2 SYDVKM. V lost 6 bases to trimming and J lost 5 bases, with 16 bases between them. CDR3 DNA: TGTGCCAGCAGCACGCAGGGTGAAGGGACTGAAGCTTTCTTT. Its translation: CASSTQGEGTEAFF.

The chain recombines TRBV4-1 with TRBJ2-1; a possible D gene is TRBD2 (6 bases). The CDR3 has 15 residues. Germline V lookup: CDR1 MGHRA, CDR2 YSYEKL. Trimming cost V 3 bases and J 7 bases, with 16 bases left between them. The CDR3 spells CASSHRLTSLNEQFF. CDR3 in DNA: TGCGCCAGCAGCCACCGCTTGACTAGTTTGAATGAGCAGTTCTTC.

The CDR3 loop reads CASAGPSGGYEQFF. For the CDR3, the DNA is TGTGCCAGCGCCGGCCCTAGCGGGGGTTATGAGCAGTTCTTC. V gene TRBV27 combines with J gene TRBJ2-1; TRBD2 agrees at 10 bases. The CDR3 totals 14 residues. The germline V gene has CDR1 MNHEY and CDR2 SMNVEV (reference sequence). Trimming cost V 8 bases and J 8 bases; bases outside gene matches: 9.

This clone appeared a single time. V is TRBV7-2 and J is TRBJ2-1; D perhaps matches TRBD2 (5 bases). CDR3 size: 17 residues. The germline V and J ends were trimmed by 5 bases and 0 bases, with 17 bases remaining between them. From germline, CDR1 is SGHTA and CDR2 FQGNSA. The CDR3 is CASSRYILGSSYNEQFF. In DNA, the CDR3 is TGTGCCAGCAGCCGTTATATACTAGGGAGCTCCTACAATGAGCAGTTCTTC.

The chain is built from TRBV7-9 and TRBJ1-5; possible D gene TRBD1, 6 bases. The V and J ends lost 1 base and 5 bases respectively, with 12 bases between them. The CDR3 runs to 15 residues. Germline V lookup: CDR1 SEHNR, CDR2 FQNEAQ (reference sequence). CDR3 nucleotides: TGTGCCAGCAGCTTAGGGCAGGGGCGTGATCAGCCCCAGCATTTT. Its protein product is CASSLGQGRDQPQHF. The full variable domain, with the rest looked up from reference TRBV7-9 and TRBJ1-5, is DTGVSQNPRHKITKRGQNVTFRCDPISEHNRLYWYRQTLGQGPEFLTYFQNEAQLEKSRLLSDRFSAERPKGSFSTLEIQRTEQGDSAMYLCASSLGQGRDQPQHFGDGTRLSIL.

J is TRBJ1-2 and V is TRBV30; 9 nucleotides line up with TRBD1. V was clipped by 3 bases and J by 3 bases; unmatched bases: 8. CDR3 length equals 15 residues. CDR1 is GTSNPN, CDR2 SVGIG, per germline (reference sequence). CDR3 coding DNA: TGTGCCTGGAGGCCACAGGGGGCTTGGGACTATGGCTACACCTTC. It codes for CAWRPQGAWDYGYTF.

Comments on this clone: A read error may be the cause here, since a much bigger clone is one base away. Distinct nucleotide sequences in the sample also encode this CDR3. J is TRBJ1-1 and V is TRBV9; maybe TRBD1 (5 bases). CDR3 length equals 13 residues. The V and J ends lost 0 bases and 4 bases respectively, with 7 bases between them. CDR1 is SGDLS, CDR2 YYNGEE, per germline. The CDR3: CASSVGGATEAFF. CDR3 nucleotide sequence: TGTGCCAGCAGCGTAGGCGGGGCCACTGAAGCTTTCTTT.

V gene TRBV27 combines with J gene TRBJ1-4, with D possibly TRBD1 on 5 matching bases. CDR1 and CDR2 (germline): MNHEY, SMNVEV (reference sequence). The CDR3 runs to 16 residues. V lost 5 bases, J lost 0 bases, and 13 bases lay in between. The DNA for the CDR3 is TGTGCCAGCAGTCTGGGGGATACGACAACTAATGAAAAACTGTTTTTT. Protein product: CASSLGDTTTNEKLFF.

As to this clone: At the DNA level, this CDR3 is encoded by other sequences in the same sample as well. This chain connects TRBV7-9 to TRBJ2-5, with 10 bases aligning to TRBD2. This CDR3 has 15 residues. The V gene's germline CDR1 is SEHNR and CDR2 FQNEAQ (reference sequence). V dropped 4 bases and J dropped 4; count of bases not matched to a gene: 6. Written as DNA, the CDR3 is TGTGCCAGCAGCTCTCGGACTAGCGGAGGAGAGACCCAGTACTTC. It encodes CASSSRTSGGETQYF.

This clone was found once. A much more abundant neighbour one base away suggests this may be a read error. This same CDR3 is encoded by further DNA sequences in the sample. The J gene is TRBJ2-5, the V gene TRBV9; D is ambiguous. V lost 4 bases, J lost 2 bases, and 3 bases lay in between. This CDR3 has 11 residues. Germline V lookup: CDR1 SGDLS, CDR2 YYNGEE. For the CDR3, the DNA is TGTGCCAGCAGCTCACAAGAGACCCAGTACTTC. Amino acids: CASSSQETQYF.

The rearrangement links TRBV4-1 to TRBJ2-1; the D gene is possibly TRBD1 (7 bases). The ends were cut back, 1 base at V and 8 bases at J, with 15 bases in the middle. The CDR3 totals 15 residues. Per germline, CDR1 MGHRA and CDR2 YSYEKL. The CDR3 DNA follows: TGCGCCAGCAGCCAAGTCAGGGGGGTAGTGGATGAGCAGTTCTTC. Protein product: CASSQVRGVVDEQFF.

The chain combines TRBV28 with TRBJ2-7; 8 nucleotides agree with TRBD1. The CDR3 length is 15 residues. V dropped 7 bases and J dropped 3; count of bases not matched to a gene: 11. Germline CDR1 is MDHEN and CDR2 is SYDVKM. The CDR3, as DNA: TGTGCCAGCACCGAAACAGGGGGATCGAGCTACGAGCAGTACTTC. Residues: CASTETGGSSYEQYF.

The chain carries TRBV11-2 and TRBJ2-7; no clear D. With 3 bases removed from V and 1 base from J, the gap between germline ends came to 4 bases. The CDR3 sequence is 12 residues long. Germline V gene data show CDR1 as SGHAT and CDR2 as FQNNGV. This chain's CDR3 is CASSLMSYEQYF. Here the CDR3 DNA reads TGTGCCAGCAGCTTGATGTCCTACGAGCAGTACTTC.

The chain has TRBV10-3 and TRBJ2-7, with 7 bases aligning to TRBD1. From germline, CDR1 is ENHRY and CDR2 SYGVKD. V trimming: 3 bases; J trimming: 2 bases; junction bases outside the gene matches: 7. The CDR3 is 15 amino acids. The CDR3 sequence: CAISDVGTEAYEQYF. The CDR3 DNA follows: TGTGCCATCAGTGATGTCGGGACAGAGGCCTACGAGCAGTACTTC.

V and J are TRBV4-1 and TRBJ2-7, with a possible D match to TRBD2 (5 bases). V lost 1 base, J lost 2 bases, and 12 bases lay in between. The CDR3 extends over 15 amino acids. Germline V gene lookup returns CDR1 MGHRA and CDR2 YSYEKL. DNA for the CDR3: TGCGCCAGCAGCCAAGTCGGGGTCAGGACCTACGAGCAGTACTTC. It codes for CASSQVGVRTYEQYF.

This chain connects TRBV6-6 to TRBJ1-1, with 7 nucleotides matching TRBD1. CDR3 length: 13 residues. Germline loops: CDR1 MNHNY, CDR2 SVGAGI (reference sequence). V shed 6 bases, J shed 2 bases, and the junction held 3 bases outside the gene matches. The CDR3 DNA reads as TGTGCCAGCAGCAGGGGGTTTAACACTGAAGCTTTCTTT. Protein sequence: CASSRGFNTEAFF.

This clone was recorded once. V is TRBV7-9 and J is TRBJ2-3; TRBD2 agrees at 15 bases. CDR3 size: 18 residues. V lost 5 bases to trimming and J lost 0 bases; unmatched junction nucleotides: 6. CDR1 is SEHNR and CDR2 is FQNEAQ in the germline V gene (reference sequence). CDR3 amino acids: CASSLGLAGGPSTDTQYF. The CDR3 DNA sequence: TGTGCCAGCAGCCTAGGACTAGCGGGGGGGCCTAGCACAGATACGCAGTATTTT.